The present entry profiles one T cell receptor (beta chain) with its context. Only in-frame clones appear in the TCRdb table, and some are missing; sequencing was by immunoSEQ multiplex PCR. The sample has roughly 190,000 clones; 82% are singletons. The data originate from a study of blood T cell repertoires in COVID-19. About the study: Specimens from acute and convalescent COVID-19 originated in the United States, Italy and Spain. Nucleic acid was either cDNA or gDNA, and it came from T cells, B-cell-depleted T cells, or PBMCs.

Researchers sorted participants into cohorts using their self-reported clinical history. Sequencing was carried out using PBMCs or T cells enriched from blood (not recorded which). The sequence was collected from a woman aged 60-75 years with acute COVID-19.

DNA for the CDR3: TGCGCCAGCAGGGGAGAAAACTATGGCTACACCTTC. This sequence encodes CASRGENYGYTF. The J gene is TRBJ1-2, the V gene TRBV5-1; the D is unclear. V lost 5 bases, J lost 2 bases, and 7 bases lay in between. The CDR3 contains 12 residues. Germline loops: CDR1 SGHRS, CDR2 YFSETQ. Variable domain in full (rest from reference TRBV5-1 and TRBJ1-2): KAGVTQTPRYLIKTRGQQVTLSCSPISGHRSVSWYQQTPGQGLQFLFEYFSETQRNKGNFPGRFSGRQFSNSRSEMNVSTLELGDSALYLCASRGENYGYTFGSGTRLTVV.